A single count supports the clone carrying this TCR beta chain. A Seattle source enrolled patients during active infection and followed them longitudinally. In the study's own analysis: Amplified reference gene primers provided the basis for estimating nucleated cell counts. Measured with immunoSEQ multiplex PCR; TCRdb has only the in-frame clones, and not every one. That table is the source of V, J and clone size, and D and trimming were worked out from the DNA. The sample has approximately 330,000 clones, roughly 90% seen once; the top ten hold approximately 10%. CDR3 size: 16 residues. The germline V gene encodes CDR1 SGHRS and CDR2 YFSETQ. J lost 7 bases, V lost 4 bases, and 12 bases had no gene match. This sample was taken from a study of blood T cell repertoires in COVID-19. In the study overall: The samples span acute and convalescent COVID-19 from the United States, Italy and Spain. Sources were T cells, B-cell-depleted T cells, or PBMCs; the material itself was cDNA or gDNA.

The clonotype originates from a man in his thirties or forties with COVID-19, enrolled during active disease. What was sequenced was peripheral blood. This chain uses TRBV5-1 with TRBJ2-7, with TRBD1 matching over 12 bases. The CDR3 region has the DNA TGCGCCAGCAGCATTATCTCGGGACAGGGGGCAGAAGAGCAGTACTTC. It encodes CASSIISGQGAEEQYF.